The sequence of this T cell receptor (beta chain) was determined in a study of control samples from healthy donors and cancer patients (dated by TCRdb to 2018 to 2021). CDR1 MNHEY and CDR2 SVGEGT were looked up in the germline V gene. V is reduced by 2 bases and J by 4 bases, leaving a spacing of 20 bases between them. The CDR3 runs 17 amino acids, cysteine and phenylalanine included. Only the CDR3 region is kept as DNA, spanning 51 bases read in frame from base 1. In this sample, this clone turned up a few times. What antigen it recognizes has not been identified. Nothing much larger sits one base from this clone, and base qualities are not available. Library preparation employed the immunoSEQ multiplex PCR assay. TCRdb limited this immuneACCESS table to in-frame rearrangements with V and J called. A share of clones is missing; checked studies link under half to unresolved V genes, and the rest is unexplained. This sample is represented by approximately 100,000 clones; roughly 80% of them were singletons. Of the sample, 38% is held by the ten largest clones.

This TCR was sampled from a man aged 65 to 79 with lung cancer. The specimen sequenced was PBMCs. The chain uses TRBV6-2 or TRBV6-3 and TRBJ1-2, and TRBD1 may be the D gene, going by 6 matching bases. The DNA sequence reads TGTGCCAGCAGTTACATATTCAGGACAGTGCCGATCTATGGCTACACCTTC. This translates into CASSYIFRTVPIYGYTF.